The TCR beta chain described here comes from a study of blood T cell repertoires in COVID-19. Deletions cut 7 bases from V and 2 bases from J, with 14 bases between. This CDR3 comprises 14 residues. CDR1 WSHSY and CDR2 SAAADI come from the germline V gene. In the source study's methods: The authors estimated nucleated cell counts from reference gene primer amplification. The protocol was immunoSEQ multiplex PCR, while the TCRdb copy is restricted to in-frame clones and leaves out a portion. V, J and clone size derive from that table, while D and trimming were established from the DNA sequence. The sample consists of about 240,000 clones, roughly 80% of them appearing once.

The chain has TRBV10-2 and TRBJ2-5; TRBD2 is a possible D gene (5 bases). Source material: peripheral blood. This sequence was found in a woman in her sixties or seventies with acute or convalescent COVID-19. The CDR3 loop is CASTGQRLQETQYF. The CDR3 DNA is TGCGCCAGCACTGGGCAGCGGCTACAAGAGACCCAGTACTTC.